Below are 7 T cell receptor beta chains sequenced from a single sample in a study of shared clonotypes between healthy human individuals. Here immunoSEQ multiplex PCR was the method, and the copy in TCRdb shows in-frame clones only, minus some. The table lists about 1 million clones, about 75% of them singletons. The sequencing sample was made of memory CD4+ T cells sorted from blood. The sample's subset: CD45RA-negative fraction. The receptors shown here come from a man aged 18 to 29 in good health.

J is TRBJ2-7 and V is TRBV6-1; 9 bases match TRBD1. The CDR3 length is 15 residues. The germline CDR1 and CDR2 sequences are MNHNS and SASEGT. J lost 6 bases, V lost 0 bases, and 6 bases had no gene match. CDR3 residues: CASSEAWDRVGEQYF. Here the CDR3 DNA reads TGTGCCAGCAGTGAAGCGTGGGACAGGGTGGGCGAGCAGTACTTC.

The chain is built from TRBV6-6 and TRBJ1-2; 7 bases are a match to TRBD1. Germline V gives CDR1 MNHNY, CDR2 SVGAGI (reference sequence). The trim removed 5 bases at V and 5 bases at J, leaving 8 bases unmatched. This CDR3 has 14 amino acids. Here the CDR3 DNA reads TGTGCCAGCAGTCCCCAGGGGGTAGGTTATGGCTACACCTTC. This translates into CASSPQGVGYGYTF.

The CDR3 loop reads CASSDTTGGRDTIYF. For the CDR3, the DNA is TGCGCCAGCAGCGATACGACAGGGGGTCGAGACACCATATATTTT. The rearrangement joins TRBV5-1 to TRBJ1-3; TRBD1 matches at 9 bases. V lost 4 bases and J lost 8; bases outside the gene matches: 10. Germline V gene sequence: CDR1 SGHRS, CDR2 YFSETQ. The CDR3 runs 15 residues.

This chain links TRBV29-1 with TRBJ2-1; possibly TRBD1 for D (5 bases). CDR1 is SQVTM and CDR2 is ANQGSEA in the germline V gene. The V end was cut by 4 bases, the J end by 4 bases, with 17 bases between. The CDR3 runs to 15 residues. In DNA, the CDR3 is TGCAGCGTTGGAATAGGGGCCCGCTTTTACAATGAGCAGTTCTTC. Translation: CSVGIGARFYNEQFF.

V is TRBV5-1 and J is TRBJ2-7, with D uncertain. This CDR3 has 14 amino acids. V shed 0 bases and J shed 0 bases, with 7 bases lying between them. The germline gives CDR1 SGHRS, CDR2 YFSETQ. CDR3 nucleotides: TGCGCCAGCAGCTTGGGTCAGTACTCCTACGAGCAGTACTTC. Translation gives CASSLGQYSYEQYF.

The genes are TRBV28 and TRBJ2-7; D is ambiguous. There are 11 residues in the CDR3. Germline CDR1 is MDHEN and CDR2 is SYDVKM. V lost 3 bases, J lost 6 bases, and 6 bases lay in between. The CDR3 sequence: CASSLQAEQYF. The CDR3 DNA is TGTGCCAGCAGTTTGCAGGCCGAGCAGTACTTC.

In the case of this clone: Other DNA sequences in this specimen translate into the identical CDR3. CDR3 sequence (DNA): TGTGCCATCAGTGAGAGGGGGACAGGGGCTGGAAACACCATATATTTT. It yields the protein CAISERGTGAGNTIYF. The rearrangement uses TRBV10-3 and TRBJ1-3; 10 bases match TRBD1. The CDR3 sequence is 16 residues long. In germline, CDR1 is ENHRY, CDR2 SYGVKD. The J segment lost 2 bases and the V segment lost 2 bases, leaving 3 bases of the junction unmatched.